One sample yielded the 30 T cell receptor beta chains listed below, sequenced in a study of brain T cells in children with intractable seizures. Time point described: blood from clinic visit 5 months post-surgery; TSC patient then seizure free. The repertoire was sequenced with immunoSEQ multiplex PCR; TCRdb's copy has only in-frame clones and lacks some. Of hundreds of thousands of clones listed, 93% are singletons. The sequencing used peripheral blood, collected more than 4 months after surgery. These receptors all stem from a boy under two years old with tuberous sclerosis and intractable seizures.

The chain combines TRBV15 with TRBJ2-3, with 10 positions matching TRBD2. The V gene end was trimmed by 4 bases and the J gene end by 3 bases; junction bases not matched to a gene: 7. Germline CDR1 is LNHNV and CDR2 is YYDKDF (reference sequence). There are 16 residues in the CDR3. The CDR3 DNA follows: TGTGCCACCAGCAAGGGGGGACTAGCGATGACAGATACGCAGTATTTT. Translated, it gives CATSKGGLAMTDTQYF.

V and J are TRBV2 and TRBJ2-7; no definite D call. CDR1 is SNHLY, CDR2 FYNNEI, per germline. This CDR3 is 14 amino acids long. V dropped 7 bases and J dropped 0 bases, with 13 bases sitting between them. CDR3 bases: TGTGCCAGCAACCCGGACGGTTACTCCTACGAGCAGTACTTC. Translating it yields CASNPDGYSYEQYF.

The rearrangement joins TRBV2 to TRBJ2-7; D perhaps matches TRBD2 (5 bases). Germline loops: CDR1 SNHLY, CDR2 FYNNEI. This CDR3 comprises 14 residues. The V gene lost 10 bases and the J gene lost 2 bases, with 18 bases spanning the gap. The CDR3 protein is CAIILRERAYEQYF. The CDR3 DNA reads TGTGCCATCATACTTAGGGAGAGGGCCTACGAGCAGTACTTC.

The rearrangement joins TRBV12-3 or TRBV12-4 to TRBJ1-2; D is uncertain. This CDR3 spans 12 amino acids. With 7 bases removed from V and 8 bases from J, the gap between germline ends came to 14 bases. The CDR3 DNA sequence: TGTGCCAGCACGATGGAAATGGGCGGCTACACCTTC. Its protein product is CASTMEMGGYTF.

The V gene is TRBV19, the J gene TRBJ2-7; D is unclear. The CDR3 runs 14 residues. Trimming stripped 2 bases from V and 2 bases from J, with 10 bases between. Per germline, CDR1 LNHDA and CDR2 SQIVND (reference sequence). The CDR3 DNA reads TGTGCCAGTAGTATAATAGTTCCCCCCTACGAGCAGTACTTC. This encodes CASSIIVPPYEQYF.

The CDR3 DNA follows: TGCGCCAGCAGCTTGGAAGGACGGTCGGTGGAGACCCAGTACTTC. Translation gives CASSLEGRSVETQYF. This chain joins TRBV5-1 and TRBJ2-5, with no clear D. CDR3 size: 15 residues. Trimming stripped 0 bases from V and 5 bases from J, with 14 bases between. Germline V gene data show CDR1 as SGHRS and CDR2 as YFSETQ.

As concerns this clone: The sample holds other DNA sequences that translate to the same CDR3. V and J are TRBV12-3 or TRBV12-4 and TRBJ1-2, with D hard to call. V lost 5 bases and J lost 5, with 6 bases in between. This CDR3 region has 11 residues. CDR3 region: CASSPGYGYTF. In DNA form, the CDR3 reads TGTGCCAGCAGTCCAGGATATGGCTACACCTTC.

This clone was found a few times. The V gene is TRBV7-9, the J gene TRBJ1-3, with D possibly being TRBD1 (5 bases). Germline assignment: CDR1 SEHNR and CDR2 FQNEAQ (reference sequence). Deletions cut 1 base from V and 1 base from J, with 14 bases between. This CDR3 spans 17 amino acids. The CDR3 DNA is TGTGCCAGCAGCTTAGAGGACATTCCGCTTTCTGGAAACACCATATATTTT. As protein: CASSLEDIPLSGNTIYF.

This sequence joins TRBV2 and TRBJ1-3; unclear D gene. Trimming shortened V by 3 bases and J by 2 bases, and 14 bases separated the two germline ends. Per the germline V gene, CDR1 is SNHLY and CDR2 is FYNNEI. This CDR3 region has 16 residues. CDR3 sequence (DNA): TGTGCCAGCAGTGATCCGAACCTAGGTGCTGGAAACACCATATATTTT. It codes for CASSDPNLGAGNTIYF.

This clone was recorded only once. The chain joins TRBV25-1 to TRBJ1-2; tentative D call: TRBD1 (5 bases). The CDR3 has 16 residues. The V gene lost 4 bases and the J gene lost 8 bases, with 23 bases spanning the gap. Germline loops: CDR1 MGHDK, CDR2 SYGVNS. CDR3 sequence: CASSVTGLNMRAGYTF. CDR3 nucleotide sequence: TGTGCCAGCAGTGTAACAGGATTGAATATGCGAGCGGGCTACACCTTC.

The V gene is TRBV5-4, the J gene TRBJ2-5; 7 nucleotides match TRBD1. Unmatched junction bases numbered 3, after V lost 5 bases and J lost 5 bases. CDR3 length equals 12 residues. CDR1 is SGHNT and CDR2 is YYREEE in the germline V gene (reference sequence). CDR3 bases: TGTGCCAGCAGTCCCAGGGGGGAGACCCAGTACTTC. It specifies CASSPRGETQYF. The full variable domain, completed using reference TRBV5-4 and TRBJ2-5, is ETGVTQSPTHLIKTRGQQVTLRCSSQSGHNTVSWYQQALGQGPQFIFQYYREEENGRGNFPPRFSGLQFPNYSSELNVNALELDDSALYLCASSPRGETQYFGPGTRLLVL.

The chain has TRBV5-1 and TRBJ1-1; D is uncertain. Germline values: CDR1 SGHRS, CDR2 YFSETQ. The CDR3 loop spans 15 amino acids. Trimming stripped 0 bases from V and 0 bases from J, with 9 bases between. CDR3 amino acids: CASSLAGRLNTEAFF. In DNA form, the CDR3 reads TGCGCCAGCAGCTTGGCTGGCAGATTGAACACTGAAGCTTTCTTT.

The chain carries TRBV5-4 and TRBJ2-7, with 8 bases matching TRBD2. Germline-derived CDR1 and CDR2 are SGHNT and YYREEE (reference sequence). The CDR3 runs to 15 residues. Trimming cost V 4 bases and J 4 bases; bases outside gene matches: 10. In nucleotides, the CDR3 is TGTGCCAGCAGCCTAAATAGCGGGACATTTTACGAGCAGTACTTC. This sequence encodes CASSLNSGTFYEQYF.

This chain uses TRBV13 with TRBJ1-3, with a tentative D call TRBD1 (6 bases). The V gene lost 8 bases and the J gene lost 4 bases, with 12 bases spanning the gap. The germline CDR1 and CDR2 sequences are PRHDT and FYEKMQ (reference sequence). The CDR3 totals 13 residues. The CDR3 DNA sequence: TGTGCCAGCCCTGGGGGCAGAGGAAACACCATATATTTT. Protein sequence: CASPGGRGNTIYF.

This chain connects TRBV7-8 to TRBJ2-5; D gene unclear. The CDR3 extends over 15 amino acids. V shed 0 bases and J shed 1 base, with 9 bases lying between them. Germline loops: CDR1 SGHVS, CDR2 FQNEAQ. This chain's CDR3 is CASSLAATSQETQYF. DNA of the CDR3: TGTGCCAGCAGCTTAGCGGCCACCTCCCAAGAGACCCAGTACTTC.

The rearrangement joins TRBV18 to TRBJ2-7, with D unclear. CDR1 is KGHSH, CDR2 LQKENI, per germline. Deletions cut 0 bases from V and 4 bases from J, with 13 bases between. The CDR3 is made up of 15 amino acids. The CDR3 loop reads CASSPPRDGEYEQYF. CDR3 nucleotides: TGTGCCAGCTCACCACCTAGAGATGGGGAATACGAGCAGTACTTC.

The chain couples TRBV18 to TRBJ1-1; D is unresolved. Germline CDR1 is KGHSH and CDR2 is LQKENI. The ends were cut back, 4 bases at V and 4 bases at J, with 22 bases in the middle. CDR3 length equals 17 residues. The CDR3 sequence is CASSLRRDSSGSTEAFF. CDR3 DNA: TGTGCCAGCTCACTGCGGCGGGATTCATCTGGTAGCACTGAAGCTTTCTTT.

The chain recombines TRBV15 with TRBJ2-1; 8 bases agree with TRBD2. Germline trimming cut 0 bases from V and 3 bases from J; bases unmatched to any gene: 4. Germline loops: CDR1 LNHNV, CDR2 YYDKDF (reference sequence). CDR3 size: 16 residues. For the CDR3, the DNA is TGTGCCACCAGCAGAGATTCACTAGCGGTCTACAATGAGCAGTTCTTC. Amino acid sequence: CATSRDSLAVYNEQFF.

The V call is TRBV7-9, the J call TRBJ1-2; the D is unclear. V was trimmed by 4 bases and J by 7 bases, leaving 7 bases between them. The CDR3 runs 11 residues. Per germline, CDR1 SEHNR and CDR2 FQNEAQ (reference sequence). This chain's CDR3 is CASSYASGYTF. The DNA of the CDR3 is TGTGCCAGCAGCTATGCGTCTGGCTACACCTTC.

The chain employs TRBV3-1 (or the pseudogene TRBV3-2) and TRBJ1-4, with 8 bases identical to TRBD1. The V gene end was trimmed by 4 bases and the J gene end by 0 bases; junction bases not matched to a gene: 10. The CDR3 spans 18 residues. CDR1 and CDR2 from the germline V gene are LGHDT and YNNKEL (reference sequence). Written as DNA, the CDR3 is TGTGCCAGCAGCCCGAACAGGGGGGCAATTGCAACTAATGAAAAACTGTTTTTT. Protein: CASSPNRGAIATNEKLFF.

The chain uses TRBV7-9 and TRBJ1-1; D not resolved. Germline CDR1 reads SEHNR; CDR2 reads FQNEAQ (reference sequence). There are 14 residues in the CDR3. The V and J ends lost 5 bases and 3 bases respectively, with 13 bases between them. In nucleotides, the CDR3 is TGTGCCAGCAGCCCAATTCCCAAGGACACTGAAGCTTTCTTT. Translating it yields CASSPIPKDTEAFF.

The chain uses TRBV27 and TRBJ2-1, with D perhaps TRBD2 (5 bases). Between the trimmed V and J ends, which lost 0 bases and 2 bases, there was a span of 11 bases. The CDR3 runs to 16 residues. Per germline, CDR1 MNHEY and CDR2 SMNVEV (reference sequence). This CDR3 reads CASSLSPGSAYNEQFF. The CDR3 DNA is TGTGCCAGCAGTTTATCTCCGGGGTCGGCCTACAATGAGCAGTTCTTC.

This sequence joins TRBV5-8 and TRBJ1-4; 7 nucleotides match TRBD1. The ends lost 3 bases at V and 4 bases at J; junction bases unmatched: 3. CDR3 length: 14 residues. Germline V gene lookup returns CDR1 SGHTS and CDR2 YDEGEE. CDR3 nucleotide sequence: TGTGCCAGCAGCTGGGACAGTGATAATGAAAAACTGTTTTTT. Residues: CASSWDSDNEKLFF.

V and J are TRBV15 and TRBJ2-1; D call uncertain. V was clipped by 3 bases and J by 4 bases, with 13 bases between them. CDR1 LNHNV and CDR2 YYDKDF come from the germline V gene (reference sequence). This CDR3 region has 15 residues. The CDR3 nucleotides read TGTGCCACCAGCAGTAATAAACTTGAATACAATGAGCAGTTCTTC. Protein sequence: CATSSNKLEYNEQFF.

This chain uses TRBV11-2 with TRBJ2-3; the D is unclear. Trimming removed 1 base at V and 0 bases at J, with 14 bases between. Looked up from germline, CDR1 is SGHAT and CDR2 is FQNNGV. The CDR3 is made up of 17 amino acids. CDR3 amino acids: CASSLVPSTDSTDTQYF. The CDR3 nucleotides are TGTGCCAGCAGCTTAGTTCCCTCGACCGATAGCACAGATACGCAGTATTTT.

CDR3 residues: CASSLKGNTQYF. CDR3 in DNA: TGTGCCAGCAGTTTGAAGGGGAATACGCAGTATTTT. The chain is built from TRBV12-3 or TRBV12-4 and TRBJ2-3, with D possibly matching TRBD1 (5 bases). There are 12 residues in the CDR3. With 3 bases removed from V and 7 bases from J, the gap between germline ends came to 8 bases.

The CDR3 region is CASSPLNEKLFF. DNA for the CDR3: TGTGCCAGCAGTCCTCTTAATGAAAAACTGTTTTTT. The chain recombines TRBV27 with TRBJ1-4; D gene ambiguous. Germline loops: CDR1 MNHEY, CDR2 SMNVEV (reference sequence). The germline V and J ends were trimmed by 5 bases and 4 bases, with 5 bases remaining between them. The CDR3 covers 12 residues.

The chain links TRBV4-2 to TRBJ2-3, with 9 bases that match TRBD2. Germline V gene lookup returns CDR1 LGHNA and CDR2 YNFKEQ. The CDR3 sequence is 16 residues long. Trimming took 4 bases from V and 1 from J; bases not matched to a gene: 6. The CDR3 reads CASSPLSSGGTDTQYF. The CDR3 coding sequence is TGTGCCAGCAGCCCACTCTCTAGCGGGGGCACAGATACGCAGTATTTT.

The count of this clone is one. CDR3: CASSQDLPSGGIGQETQYF. The CDR3 nucleotides read TGCGCCAGCAGCCAAGATCTACCTAGCGGGGGCATAGGCCAAGAGACCCAGTACTTC. The gene calls are TRBV4-1 and TRBJ2-5; 10 nucleotides agree with TRBD2. The CDR3 runs 19 residues. Germline CDR1 is MGHRA and CDR2 is YSYEKL. With 0 bases clipped from V and 1 base from J, the junction kept 11 bases outside the gene matches.

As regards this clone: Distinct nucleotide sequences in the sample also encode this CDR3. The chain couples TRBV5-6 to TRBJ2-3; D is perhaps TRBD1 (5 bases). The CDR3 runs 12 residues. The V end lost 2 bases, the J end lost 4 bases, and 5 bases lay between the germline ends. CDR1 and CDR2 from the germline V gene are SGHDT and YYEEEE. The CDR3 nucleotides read TGTGCCAGCAGCTTAGGGGCAGATACGCAGTATTTT. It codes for CASSLGADTQYF.